This T cell receptor (beta chain) was observed in a study of T cell responses to AZD1222 COVID-19 vaccine. Note on this clone: The target antigen is unknown.

Overall study findings and caveats: White British donors predominated, females outnumbered males, and clonal diversity was possibly underestimated. Reports say nearly half of spike-specific TCRs go after unmutated variant regions. Of the AZD1222 recipients, only 5 to 7 were seropositive at baseline. Vaccination with two AZD1222 doses was followed by a rise in Spike-specific TCR breadth and depth.

Produced via immunoSEQ multiplex PCR; TCRdb's table is partial and in-frame only. Here the sample spans roughly 45,000 clones, 65% to 85% being singletons. The CDR3 is 14 residues long. In germline, CDR1 is SGHTS, CDR2 YDEGEE. With V trimmed by 1 base and J by 4 bases, 3 bases remained unmatched. This sequence originates from an adult who received the AZD1222 COVID-19 vaccine. The chain couples TRBV5-8 to TRBJ2-5, with 8 bases matching TRBD2. The material sequenced was peripheral blood, taken 28 days after the second AZD1222 dose. This chain's CDR3 is CASSLLSGGETQYF. CDR3 nucleotide sequence: TGTGCCAGCAGCTTGTTAAGCGGGGGAGAGACCCAGTACTTC.